The clone carrying this TCR beta chain appeared a single time. Its antigen is unidentified. Unmatched junction bases numbered 6, after V lost 1 base and J lost 7 bases. The CDR3 is made up of 14 amino acids. Germline-derived CDR1 and CDR2 are KGHSH and LQKENI. The PCR made use of 60 Vbeta and 13 Jbeta primers. Measured with immunoSEQ multiplex PCR; TCRdb has only the in-frame clones, and not every one. Here the sample spans roughly 120,000 clones, 86% being singletons. This sample is part of a study of cytomegalovirus exposure and HLA in healthy donors. Study outcomes and limitations: Immune exposure information comprised only CMV serostatus.

The sequence came from a man aged 35-49 years in good health and CMV-seronegative. The V and J genes are TRBV18 and TRBJ1-1, with 7 bases aligning to TRBD1. The sample was PBMCs. DNA for the CDR3: TGTGCCAGCTCACCACTGGAGGGGGCAAATGAAGCTTTCTTT. It codes for CASSPLEGANEAFF.